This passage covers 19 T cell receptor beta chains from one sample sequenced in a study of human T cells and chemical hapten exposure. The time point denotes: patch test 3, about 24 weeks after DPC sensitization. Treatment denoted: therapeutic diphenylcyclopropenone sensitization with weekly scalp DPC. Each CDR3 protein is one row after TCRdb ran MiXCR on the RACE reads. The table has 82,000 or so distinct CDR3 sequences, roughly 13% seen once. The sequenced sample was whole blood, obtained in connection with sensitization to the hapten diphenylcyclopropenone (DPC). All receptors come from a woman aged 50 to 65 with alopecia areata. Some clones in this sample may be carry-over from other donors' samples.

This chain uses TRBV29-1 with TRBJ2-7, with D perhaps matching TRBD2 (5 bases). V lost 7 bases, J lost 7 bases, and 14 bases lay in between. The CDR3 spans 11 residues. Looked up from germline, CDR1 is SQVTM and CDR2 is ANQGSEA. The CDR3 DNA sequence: TGCAGCGCCAGAACTAGTTTGGAGCAGTACTTC. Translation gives CSARTSLEQYF.

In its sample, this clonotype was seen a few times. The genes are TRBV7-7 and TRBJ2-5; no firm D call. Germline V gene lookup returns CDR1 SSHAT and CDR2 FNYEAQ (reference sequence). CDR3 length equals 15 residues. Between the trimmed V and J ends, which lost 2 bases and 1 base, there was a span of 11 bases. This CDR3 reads CASSLTGSGQETQYF. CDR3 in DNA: TGTGCCAGCAGCTTAACGGGTAGTGGCCAAGAGACCCAGTACTTC.

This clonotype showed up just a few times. Here the CDR3 DNA reads TGTGCCAGCAGCTTAGGAACAAGAGCCAATGAGCAGTTCTTC. Encoded protein: CASSLGTRANEQFF. V is TRBV7-2 and J is TRBJ2-1; D gene unclear. V dropped 1 base and J dropped 6 bases, with 10 bases sitting between them. CDR3 size: 14 residues. Looked up from germline, CDR1 is SGHTA and CDR2 is FQGNSA.

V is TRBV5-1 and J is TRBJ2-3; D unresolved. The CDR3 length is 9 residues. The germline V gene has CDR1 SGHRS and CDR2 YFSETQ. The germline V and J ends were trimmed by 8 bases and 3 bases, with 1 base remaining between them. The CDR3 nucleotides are TGCGCCAGAACAGATACGCAGTATTTT. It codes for CARTDTQYF.

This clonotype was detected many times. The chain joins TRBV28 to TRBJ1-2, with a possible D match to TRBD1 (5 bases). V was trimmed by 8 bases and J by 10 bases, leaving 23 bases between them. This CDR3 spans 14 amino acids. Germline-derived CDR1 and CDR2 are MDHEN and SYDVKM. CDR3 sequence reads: CASRYTGTVQAYTF. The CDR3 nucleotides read TGTGCCAGCCGATACACCGGGACCGTCCAGGCCTACACCTTC.

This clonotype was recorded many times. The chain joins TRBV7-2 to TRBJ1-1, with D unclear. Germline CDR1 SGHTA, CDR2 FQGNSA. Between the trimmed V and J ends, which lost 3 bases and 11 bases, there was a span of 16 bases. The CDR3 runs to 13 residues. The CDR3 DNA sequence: TGTGCCAGCAGCTTCATTACTACTCTAGGGGCTTTCTTT. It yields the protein CASSFITTLGAFF.

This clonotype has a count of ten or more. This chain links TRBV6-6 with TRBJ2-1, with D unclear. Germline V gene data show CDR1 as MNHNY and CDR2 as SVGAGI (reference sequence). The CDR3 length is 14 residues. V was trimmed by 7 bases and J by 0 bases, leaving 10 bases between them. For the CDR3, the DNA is TGTGCCAGCACCTACCACAGCTCCTACAATGAGCAGTTCTTC. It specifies CASTYHSSYNEQFF.

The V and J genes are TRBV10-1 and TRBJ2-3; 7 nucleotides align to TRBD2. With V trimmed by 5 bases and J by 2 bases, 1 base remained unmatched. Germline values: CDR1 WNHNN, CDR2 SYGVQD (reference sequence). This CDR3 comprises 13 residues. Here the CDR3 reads CASSSGDTDTQYF. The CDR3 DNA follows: TGCGCCAGCAGTAGCGGGGACACAGATACGCAGTATTTT.

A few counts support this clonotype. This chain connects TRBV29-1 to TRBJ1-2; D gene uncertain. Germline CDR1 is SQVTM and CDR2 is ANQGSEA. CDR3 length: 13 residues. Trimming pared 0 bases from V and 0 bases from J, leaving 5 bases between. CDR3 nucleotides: TGCAGCGTTGAAGATACCCCTAACTATGGCTACACCTTC. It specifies CSVEDTPNYGYTF.

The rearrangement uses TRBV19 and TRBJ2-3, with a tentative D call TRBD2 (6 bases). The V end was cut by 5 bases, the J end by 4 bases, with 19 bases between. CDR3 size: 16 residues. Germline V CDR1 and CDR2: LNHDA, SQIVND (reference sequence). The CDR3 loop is CASSPRRGGVADTQYF. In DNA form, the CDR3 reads TGTGCCAGTAGTCCTCGCCGTGGAGGGGTTGCAGATACGCAGTATTTT.

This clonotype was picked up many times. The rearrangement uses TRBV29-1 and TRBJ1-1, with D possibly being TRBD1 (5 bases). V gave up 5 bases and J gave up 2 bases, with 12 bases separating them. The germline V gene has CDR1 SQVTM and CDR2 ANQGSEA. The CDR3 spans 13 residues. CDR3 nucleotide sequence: TGCAGCGTTAACGACAGACCAAACACTGAAGCTTTCTTT. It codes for CSVNDRPNTEAFF.

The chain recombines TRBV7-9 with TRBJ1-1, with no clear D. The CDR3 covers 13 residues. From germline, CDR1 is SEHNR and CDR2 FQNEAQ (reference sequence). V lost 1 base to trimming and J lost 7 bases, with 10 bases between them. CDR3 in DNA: TGTGCCAGCAGCTTAGGTCCCGTGCTTGAAGCTTTCTTT. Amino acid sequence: CASSLGPVLEAFF.

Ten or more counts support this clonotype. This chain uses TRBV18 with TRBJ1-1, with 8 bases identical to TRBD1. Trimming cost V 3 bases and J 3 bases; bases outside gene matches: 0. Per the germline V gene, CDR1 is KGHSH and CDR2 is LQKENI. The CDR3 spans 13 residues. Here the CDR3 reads CASSPTGDTEAFF. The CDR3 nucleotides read TGTGCCAGCTCACCGACAGGGGACACTGAAGCTTTCTTT.

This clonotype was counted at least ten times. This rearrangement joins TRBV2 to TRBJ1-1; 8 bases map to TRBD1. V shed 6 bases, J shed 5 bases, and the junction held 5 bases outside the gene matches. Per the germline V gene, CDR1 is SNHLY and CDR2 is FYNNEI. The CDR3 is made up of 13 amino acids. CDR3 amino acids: CASRPDRVTEAFF. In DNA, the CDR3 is TGTGCCAGCAGACCGGACAGGGTAACTGAAGCTTTCTTT.

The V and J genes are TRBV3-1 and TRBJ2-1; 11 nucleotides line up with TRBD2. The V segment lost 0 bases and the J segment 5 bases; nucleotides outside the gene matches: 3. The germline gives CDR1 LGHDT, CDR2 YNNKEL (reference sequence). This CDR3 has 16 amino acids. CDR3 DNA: TGTGCCAGCAGCCAAGAGGGACTAGCGGTCCACAATGAGCAGTTCTTC. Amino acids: CASSQEGLAVHNEQFF.

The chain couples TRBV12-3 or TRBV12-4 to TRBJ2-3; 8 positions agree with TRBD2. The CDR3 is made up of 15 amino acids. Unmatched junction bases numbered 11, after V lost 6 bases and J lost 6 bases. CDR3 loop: CASSSLAGGRDTQYF. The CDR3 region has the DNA TGTGCCAGCAGCTCCCTAGCGGGCGGCCGGGATACGCAGTATTTT.

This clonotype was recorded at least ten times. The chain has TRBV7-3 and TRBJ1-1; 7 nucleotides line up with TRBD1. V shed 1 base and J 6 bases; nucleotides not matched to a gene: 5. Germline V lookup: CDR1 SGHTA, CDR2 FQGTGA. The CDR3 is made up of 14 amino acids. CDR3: CASSLRDSRSEAFF. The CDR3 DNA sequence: TGTGCCAGCAGCTTAAGGGACAGTCGCTCTGAAGCTTTCTTT.

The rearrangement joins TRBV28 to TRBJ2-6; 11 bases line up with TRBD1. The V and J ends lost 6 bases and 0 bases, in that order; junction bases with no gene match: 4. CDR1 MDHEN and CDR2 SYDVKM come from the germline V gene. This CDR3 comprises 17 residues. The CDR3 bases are TGTGCCAGCAGAGCCGGGACAGGGGGCTCTGGGGCCAACGTCCTGACTTTC. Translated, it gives CASRAGTGGSGANVLTF.

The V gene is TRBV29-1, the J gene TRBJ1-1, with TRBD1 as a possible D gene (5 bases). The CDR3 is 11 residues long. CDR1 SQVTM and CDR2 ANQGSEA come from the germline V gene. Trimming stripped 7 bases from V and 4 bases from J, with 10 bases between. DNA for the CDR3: TGCAGCGGCCGGGGGAGCACTGAAGCTTTCTTT. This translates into CSGRGSTEAFF.